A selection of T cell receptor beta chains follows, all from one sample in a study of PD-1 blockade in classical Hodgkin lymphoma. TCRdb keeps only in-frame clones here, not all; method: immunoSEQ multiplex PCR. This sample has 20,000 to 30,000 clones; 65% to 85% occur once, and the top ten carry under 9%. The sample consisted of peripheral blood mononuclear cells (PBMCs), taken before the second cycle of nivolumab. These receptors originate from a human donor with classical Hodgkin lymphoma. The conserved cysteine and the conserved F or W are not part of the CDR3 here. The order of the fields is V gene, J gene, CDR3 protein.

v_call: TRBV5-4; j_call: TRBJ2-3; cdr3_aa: ASSPRGPSTDTQY
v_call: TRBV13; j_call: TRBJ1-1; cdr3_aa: ASSPGGLTEAF
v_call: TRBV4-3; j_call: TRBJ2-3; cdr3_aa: ASSHGSGTPDTQY
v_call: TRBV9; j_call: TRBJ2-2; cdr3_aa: ASSAPKPTSGGSTGELF
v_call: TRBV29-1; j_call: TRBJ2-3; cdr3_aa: SVKTGLGFTDTQY
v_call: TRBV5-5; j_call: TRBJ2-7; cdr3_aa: ASRVVIAGGSYEQY
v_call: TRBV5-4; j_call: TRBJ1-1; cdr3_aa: ASSLAWGRFMNTEAF
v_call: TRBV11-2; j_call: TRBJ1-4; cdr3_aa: ASSLDRPATNEKLF
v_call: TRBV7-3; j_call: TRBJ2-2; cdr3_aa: ASSRTASKTGELF
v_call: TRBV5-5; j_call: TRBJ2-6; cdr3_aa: ASSLGTGASGANVLT
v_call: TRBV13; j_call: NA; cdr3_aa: ASSLDDSYEQY
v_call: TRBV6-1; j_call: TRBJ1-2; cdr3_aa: ASSLGGYGYT
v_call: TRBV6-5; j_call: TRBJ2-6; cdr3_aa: ASSYDREVNVLT
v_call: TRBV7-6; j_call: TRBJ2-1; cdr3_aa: ASSYWRGLNEQF
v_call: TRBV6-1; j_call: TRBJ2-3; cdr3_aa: ASMDRGRTDTQY
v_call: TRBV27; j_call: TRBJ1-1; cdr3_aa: ASSLSGGRRAF
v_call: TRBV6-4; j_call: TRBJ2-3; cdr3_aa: ASSVNYGDTQY
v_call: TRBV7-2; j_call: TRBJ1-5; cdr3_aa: ASSHPGYQPQH
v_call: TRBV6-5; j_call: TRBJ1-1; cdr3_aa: ASSRQGNTEAF
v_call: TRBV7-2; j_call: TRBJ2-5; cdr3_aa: ASSFTRQETQY
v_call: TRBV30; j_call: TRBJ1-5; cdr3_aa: AWSTGQGVGNQPQH
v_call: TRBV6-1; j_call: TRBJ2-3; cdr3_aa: ASARGDTQY
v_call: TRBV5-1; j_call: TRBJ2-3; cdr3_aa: ASSLRTGVDTQY
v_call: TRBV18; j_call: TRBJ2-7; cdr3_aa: ASSPPLGQGFSEQY
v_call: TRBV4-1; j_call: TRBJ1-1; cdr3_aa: ASSQEPWGQGALNTEAF
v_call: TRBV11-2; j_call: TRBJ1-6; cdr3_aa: ASRPSRNYNSPLH
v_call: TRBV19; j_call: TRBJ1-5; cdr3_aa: ASTRGPGETQPQH
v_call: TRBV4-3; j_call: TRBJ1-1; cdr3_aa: ASSQSSRNTEAF
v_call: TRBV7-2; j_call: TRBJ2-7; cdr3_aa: ASGVVSGYEQY
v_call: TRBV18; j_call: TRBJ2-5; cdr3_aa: ASSPMGQETQY
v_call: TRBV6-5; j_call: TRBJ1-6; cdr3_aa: ASSYVPTNSPLH
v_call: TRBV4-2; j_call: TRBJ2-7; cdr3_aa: ASSQEGGGTYEQY
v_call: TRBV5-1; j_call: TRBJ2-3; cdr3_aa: ASSYLQDPGTDTQY
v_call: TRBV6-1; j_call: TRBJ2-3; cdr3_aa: ASSAHLLAGGRDTQY
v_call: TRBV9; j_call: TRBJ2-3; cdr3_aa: ASSVGSRGTDTQY
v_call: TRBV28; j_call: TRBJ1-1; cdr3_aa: ASSPRKNTEAF
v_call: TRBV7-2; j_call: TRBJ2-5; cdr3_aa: ASSPGIGATGAEVETQY
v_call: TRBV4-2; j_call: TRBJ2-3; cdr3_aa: ASSQEQGRSDTQY
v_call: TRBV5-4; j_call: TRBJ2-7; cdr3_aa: ASSSDRVYEQY
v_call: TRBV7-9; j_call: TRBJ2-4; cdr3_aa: ASTQVGELAKNIQY
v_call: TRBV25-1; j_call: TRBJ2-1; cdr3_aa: ASSEFGGKYNEQF
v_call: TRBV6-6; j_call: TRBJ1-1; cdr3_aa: ASTRDRVETF
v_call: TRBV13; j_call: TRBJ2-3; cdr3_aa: ASTFGGTDTQY
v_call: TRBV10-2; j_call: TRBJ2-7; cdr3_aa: ASSESFGGAYEQY
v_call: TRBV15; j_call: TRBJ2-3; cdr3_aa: ATSRDLLAGALTDTQY
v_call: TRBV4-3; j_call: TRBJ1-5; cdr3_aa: ASSQDLGGPQH
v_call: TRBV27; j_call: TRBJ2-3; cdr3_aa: ASSFPGHRGTDTQY
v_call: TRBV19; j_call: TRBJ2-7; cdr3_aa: ASSIEAGVFYEQY
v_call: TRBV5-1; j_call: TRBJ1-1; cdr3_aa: ASSSDRARITEAF
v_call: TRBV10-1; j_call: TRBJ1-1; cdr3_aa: ASSNPGKGTEAF
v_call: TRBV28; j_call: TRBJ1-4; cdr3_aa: ASSDRPGREKLF
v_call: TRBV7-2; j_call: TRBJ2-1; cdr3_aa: ASSLVASHEQF
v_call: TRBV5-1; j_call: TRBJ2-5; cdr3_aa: ASSFFQETQY
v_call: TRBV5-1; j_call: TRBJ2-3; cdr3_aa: ASSLGDSTDTQY
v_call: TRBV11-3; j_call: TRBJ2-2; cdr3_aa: ASSPHRGVELF
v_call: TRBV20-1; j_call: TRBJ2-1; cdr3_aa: SASARYEQF
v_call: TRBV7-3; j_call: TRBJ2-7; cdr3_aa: ASSPGAGRDRAYEQY
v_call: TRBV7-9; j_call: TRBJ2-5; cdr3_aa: ASSLGQVQETQY
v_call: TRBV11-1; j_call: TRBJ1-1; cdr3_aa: ASSWKKGQGDTEAF
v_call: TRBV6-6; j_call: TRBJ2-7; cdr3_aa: ASSYRGPHEQY